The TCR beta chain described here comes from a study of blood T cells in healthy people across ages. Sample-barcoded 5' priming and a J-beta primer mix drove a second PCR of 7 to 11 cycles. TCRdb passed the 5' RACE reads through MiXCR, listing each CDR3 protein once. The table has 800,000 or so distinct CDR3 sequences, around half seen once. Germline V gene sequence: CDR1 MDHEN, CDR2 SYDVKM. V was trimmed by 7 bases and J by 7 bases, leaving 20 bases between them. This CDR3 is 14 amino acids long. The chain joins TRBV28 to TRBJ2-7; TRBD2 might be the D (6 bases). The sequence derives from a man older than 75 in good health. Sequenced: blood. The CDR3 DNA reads TGTGCCAGCACTTCCCTCGGCGGGGTTGGGGAGCAGTACTTC. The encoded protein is CASTSLGGVGEQYF.